One and the same sample provided the 30 T cell receptor beta chains below, sequenced in a study of cytomegalovirus exposure and HLA in healthy donors. PCR used 60 Vbeta primers and 13 Jbeta primers. Only in-frame clones appear in the TCRdb table, and some are missing; sequencing was by immunoSEQ multiplex PCR. The repertoire includes about 120,000 clones, about 80% of them detected once, and roughly a tenth sits in the top ten. Specimen: PBMCs. Every receptor here comes from a man under 40 in good health and CMV-seropositive.

The chain recombines TRBV4-3 with TRBJ1-5; TRBD1 agrees at 8 bases. The CDR3 consists of 16 residues. V lost 0 bases to trimming and J lost 4 bases; unmatched junction nucleotides: 5. The germline gives CDR1 LGHNA, CDR2 YSLEER. The CDR3 DNA is TGCGCCAGCAGCCAAGATCCGAACAGGGGGAATCAGCCCCAGCATTTT. It is translated as CASSQDPNRGNQPQHF.

This rearrangement joins TRBV28 to TRBJ2-3; 7 bases fit TRBD1. With 2 bases clipped from V and 0 bases from J, the junction kept 5 bases outside the gene matches. Germline V CDR1 and CDR2: MDHEN, SYDVKM. The CDR3 consists of 16 residues. The CDR3 here is CASSLGWDRSTDTQYF. In DNA form, the CDR3 reads TGTGCCAGCAGTTTAGGCTGGGACAGAAGCACAGATACGCAGTATTTT.

The chain joins TRBV5-1 to TRBJ2-2; 7 bases are a match to TRBD2. The CDR3 extends over 15 amino acids. Germline assignment: CDR1 SGHRS and CDR2 YFSETQ. V dropped 3 bases and J dropped 0; count of bases not matched to a gene: 2. DNA of the CDR3: TGCGCCAGCAGCTCACTAGCGACGAACACCGGGGAGCTGTTTTTT. Amino acid sequence: CASSSLATNTGELFF.

The chain has TRBV10-3 and TRBJ2-1; perhaps TRBD2 as D (6 bases). Looked up from germline, CDR1 is ENHRY and CDR2 is SYGVKD. Trimming took off 4 bases at V and 2 bases at J, with 12 bases between the two ends. The CDR3 contains 15 residues. The CDR3 DNA reads as TGTGCCATCAGTGGAGGGACTCCAACCTACAATGAGCAGTTCTTC. Translation: CAISGGTPTYNEQFF.

This chain connects TRBV27 to TRBJ2-3, with 8 bases fitting TRBD2. The CDR3 covers 15 residues. V lost 6 bases, J lost 4 bases, and 9 bases stayed unmatched. Germline V gene sequence: CDR1 MNHEY, CDR2 SMNVEV (reference sequence). CDR3 residues: CASRPRDGRADTQYF. The CDR3 DNA sequence: TGTGCCAGCAGGCCGCGGGACGGGAGGGCAGATACGCAGTATTTT.

This sequence joins TRBV29-1 and TRBJ2-2; 7 nucleotides match TRBD2. The CDR3 consists of 14 residues. The J segment lost 7 bases and the V segment lost 5 bases, leaving 10 bases of the junction unmatched. Per the germline V gene, CDR1 is SQVTM and CDR2 is ANQGSEA. The CDR3 loop is CSVSEAGANGELFF. CDR3 nucleotide sequence: TGCAGCGTTTCTGAGGCGGGAGCCAACGGGGAGCTGTTTTTT.

This clone was seen a single time. This chain joins TRBV10-2 and TRBJ2-7; D is perhaps TRBD2 (6 bases). The CDR3 runs to 16 residues. V was cut by 10 bases and J by 7 bases, with 29 bases left in between. Looked up from germline, CDR1 is WSHSY and CDR2 is SAAADI. CDR3 nucleotides: TGCGCCACGGTACGGGTAGCGGAAAGATTGGGGGGAGAGCAGTACTTC. As protein: CATVRVAERLGGEQYF.

The chain couples TRBV7-8 to TRBJ2-7; D is perhaps TRBD1 (6 bases). CDR3 length: 15 amino acids. Trimming took 0 bases from V and 3 from J, leaving 12 bases between them. CDR1 is SGHVS and CDR2 is FQNEAQ in the germline V gene. The CDR3 spells CASSLAGGAIYEQYF. CDR3 nucleotide sequence: TGTGCCAGCAGCTTAGCAGGGGGAGCCATCTACGAGCAGTACTTC.

The chain recombines TRBV7-7 with TRBJ2-3, with 11 bases lining up with TRBD2. CDR1 and CDR2 from the germline V gene are SSHAT and FNYEAQ (reference sequence). This CDR3 spans 16 amino acids. This CDR3 is CANSPRMTSGIDTQYF. The CDR3 DNA reads as TGTGCTAACAGCCCACGGATGACTAGCGGGATAGATACGCAGTATTTT.

The genes are TRBV27 and TRBJ2-5; 7 bases fit TRBD1. The germline V gene encodes CDR1 MNHEY and CDR2 SMNVEV (reference sequence). The ends lost 5 bases at V and 5 bases at J; junction bases unmatched: 11. This CDR3 contains 15 residues. CDR3 protein: CASSPGQGGRETQYF. In nucleotides, the CDR3 is TGTGCCAGCAGTCCCGGACAAGGGGGCAGGGAGACCCAGTACTTC.

The CDR3 is CASSFGQGNTQYF. The CDR3 DNA is TGTGCCAGCAGTTTCGGACAGGGCAATACGCAGTATTTT. The gene calls are TRBV27 and TRBJ2-3, with 8 bases lining up with TRBD1. CDR3 length equals 13 residues. Germline CDR1 reads MNHEY; CDR2 reads SMNVEV (reference sequence). V lost 3 bases to trimming and J lost 7 bases; unmatched junction nucleotides: 3.

The V gene is TRBV14, the J gene TRBJ1-1; a possible D gene is TRBD1 (5 bases). This CDR3 spans 15 amino acids. Germline V lookup: CDR1 SGHDN, CDR2 FVKESK. V lost 3 bases and J lost 0, with 11 bases in between. The CDR3 protein is CASSQGRPVNTEAFF. The DNA of the CDR3 is TGTGCCAGCAGCCAGGGGCGCCCAGTGAACACTGAAGCTTTCTTT.

The table lists this clone with a few counts. V usage is TRBV27 and J usage is TRBJ1-2, with 8 nucleotides matching TRBD1. The CDR3 extends over 19 amino acids. CDR1 MNHEY and CDR2 SMNVEV come from the germline V gene (reference sequence). With V trimmed by 2 bases and J by 3 bases, 17 bases remained unmatched. CDR3 sequence (DNA): TGTGCCAGCAGTTTAAATAGCAGGACAGGGAGTAGGGGTGACTATGGCTACACCTTC. As protein: CASSLNSRTGSRGDYGYTF.

The rearrangement uses TRBV5-1 and TRBJ2-1, with 7 positions matching TRBD2. This CDR3 has 15 residues. V gave up 0 bases and J gave up 11 bases; unmatched junction bases: 11. The germline CDR1 and CDR2 sequences are SGHRS and YFSETQ. CDR3 nucleotides: TGCGCCAGCAGCTTGGGGGAGGGCCGCGACGTTAAGCAGTTCTTC. Translating gives CASSLGEGRDVKQFF.

The rearrangement uses TRBV19 and TRBJ2-5; TRBD1 aligns across 7 bases. The CDR3 runs to 14 residues. Germline V gene sequence: CDR1 LNHDA, CDR2 SQIVND (reference sequence). Unmatched junction bases numbered 8, after V lost 5 bases and J lost 5 bases. DNA of the CDR3: TGTGCCAGTAGTCCCCAAACAGGGGCTGAGACCCAGTACTTC. This sequence encodes CASSPQTGAETQYF.

The rearrangement links TRBV4-2 to TRBJ2-6; no firm D call. V lost 2 bases and J lost 0, with 5 bases in between. CDR1 and CDR2 from the germline V gene are LGHNA and YNFKEQ. The CDR3 is 15 amino acids. As DNA, the CDR3 is TGTGCCAGCAGCCAAACAGACTCTGGGGCCAACGTCCTGACTTTC. Amino acid sequence: CASSQTDSGANVLTF.

This clone appeared a single time. V and J are TRBV5-4 and TRBJ2-7, with D perhaps matching TRBD2 (6 bases). The CDR3 runs 13 residues. Trimming removed 0 bases at V and 5 bases at J, with 9 bases between. Germline CDR1 and CDR2: SGHNT and YYREEE (reference sequence). CDR3 nucleotides: TGTGCCAGCAGCTTGGTTGGAGGGAACGAGCAGTACTTC. Its translation: CASSLVGGNEQYF.

The chain carries TRBV9 and TRBJ2-3; the D gene is possibly TRBD1 (5 bases). Per the germline V gene, CDR1 is SGDLS and CDR2 is YYNGEE. CDR3 size: 15 residues. Trimming left V 0 bases short and J 1 base short, with 9 bases between. CDR3 nucleotide sequence: TGTGCCAGCAGCGTAGCCAAAGGGGGCACAGATACGCAGTATTTT. It specifies CASSVAKGGTDTQYF.

This rearrangement joins TRBV15 to TRBJ2-5; weak D call: TRBD2 (6 bases). The CDR3 has 16 residues. CDR1 is LNHNV, CDR2 YYDKDF, per germline (reference sequence). The V gene lost 0 bases and the J gene lost 4 bases, with 15 bases spanning the gap. This CDR3 is CATSRDRLGGIETQYF. Here the CDR3 DNA reads TGTGCCACCAGCAGAGATCGCTTGGGGGGTATAGAGACCCAGTACTTC.

This clone was detected once. V usage is TRBV7-2 and J usage is TRBJ2-1; 15 bases match TRBD2. Germline V lookup: CDR1 SGHTA, CDR2 FQGNSA. The CDR3 has 15 residues. V was pared by 4 bases and J by 15 bases, with 10 bases of the junction left unmatched. This chain's CDR3 is CASSWGLAGGEAPFF. In nucleotides, the CDR3 is TGTGCCAGCAGCTGGGGACTAGCGGGAGGAGAGGCCCCGTTCTTC.

As regards this clone: One end of the junction varies from germline; a read error may be responsible. The rearrangement uses TRBV7-9 and TRBJ2-7, with 8 bases fitting TRBD1. Germline CDR1 is SEHNR and CDR2 is FQNEAQ (reference sequence). The CDR3 sequence is 16 residues long. CDR3 sequence: CSSSLEQGGLGYEQYF. The DNA of the CDR3 is TGTTCCAGCAGCTTAGAACAGGGGGGCTTGGGCTACGAGCAGTACTTC.

The gene calls are TRBV18 and TRBJ2-1, with 11 bases that match TRBD2. The CDR3 is made up of 15 amino acids. J lost 9 bases, V lost 0 bases, and 4 bases had no gene match. Germline CDR1 and CDR2: KGHSH and LQKENI. This CDR3 reads CASSPPASGRTEQFF. CDR3 bases: TGTGCCAGCTCACCACCAGCTAGCGGGAGGACTGAGCAGTTCTTC.

The chain links TRBV7-6 to TRBJ2-5, with D perhaps TRBD2 (5 bases). CDR1 SGHVS and CDR2 FNYEAQ come from the germline V gene. This CDR3 contains 13 residues. Trimming took off 4 bases at V and 3 bases at J, with 9 bases between the two ends. As DNA, the CDR3 is TGTGCCAGCAGCTCTTGGCGGGAAGAGACCCAGTACTTC. Translating it yields CASSSWREETQYF.

The rearrangement uses TRBV7-2 and TRBJ1-3, with unresolved D. With 5 bases removed from V and 3 bases from J, the gap between germline ends came to 14 bases. The CDR3 is 15 amino acids. Germline V lookup: CDR1 SGHTA, CDR2 FQGNSA. CDR3 residues: CASSPVRGGGNTIYF. The CDR3 coding sequence is TGTGCCAGCAGCCCCGTCCGCGGCGGTGGAAACACCATATATTTT.

The chain couples TRBV28 to TRBJ2-1, with 11 bases that match TRBD2. Trimming took 5 bases from V and 0 from J; bases not matched to a gene: 15. Per germline, CDR1 MDHEN and CDR2 SYDVKM. The CDR3 is 20 amino acids. CDR3 sequence (DNA): TGTGCCAGCAGTGTATACCGAGGACTAGCGGGTGTGAGCTCCTACAATGAGCAGTTCTTC. It yields the protein CASSVYRGLAGVSSYNEQFF.

This clone was counted only a few times. The chain carries TRBV5-4 and TRBJ2-7, with 11 nucleotides matching TRBD2. CDR3 length: 16 residues. Germline CDR1 reads SGHNT; CDR2 reads YYREEE (reference sequence). V was pared by 2 bases and J by 2 bases, with 6 bases of the junction left unmatched. The CDR3 DNA is TGTGCCAGCAGCTTTACTAGCGGGAGTAGACCCTACGAGCAGTACTTC. Encoded protein: CASSFTSGSRPYEQYF.

This sequence joins TRBV30 and TRBJ2-7; 8 bases agree with TRBD2. The length of the CDR3 is 15 residues. Looked up from germline, CDR1 is GTSNPN and CDR2 is SVGIG (reference sequence). J was trimmed by 1 base and V by 3 bases; bases with no gene match: 8. DNA for the CDR3: TGTGCCTGGAGACTTAGCGGGACCCGATCCTACGAGCAGTACTTC. Its translation is CAWRLSGTRSYEQYF.

The V call is TRBV10-3, the J call TRBJ2-3, with TRBD2 identical over 14 bases. Trimming cost V 10 bases and J 1 base; bases outside gene matches: 7. Germline V CDR1 and CDR2: ENHRY, SYGVKD. This CDR3 is 16 amino acids long. In nucleotides, the CDR3 is TGTGCCACCCTGGGGACTAGCGGGAGTGGCACAGATACGCAGTATTTT. This encodes CATLGTSGSGTDTQYF.

V usage is TRBV30 and J usage is TRBJ2-5; 7 bases are a match to TRBD2. This CDR3 is built from 14 residues. The germline V gene has CDR1 GTSNPN and CDR2 SVGIG (reference sequence). V trimming: 1 base; J trimming: 2 bases; junction bases outside the gene matches: 4. CDR3 sequence (DNA): TGTGCCTGGAGTGGGGGGGGACCTCAAGAGACCCAGTACTTC. This translates into CAWSGGGPQETQYF.

V and J are TRBV19 and TRBJ2-3; no clear D. The CDR3 is 13 residues long. Trimming took off 5 bases at V and 5 bases at J, with 11 bases between the two ends. The germline gives CDR1 LNHDA, CDR2 SQIVND (reference sequence). In DNA form, the CDR3 reads TGTGCCAGTAGTCCCCTCTTTGTAGATACGCAGTATTTT. It translates to CASSPLFVDTQYF.